The clone carrying this T cell receptor (beta chain) was observed at least ten times. Its antigen remains unknown. CDR1 is SGHRS, CDR2 YFSETQ, per germline. The CDR3 extends over 15 amino acids. The V gene end was trimmed by 0 bases and the J gene end by 8 bases; junction bases not matched to a gene: 6. By quantitative 5'-RACE with molecular barcodes, the TCR beta libraries were made. TCRdb reprocessed the 5' RACE reads via MiXCR and lists one record per CDR3 protein. The sample includes 200,000 to 250,000 distinct CDR3 sequences, around 10% of them seen just once. This sample was taken from a study of CD8 T cells in ankylosing spondylitis. General observations from the study: Earlier work had already found some motif variants in reactive arthritis synovial fluid and blood. Matched ankylosing spondylitis synovial fluid reportedly contained a significantly enriched population of disease-linked clones. Peripheral blood samples showed relatively rare disease-linked clones, and these clones were CD8+.

What was sequenced was blood, either unsorted or a sorted T cell fraction (not recorded which). This receptor was taken from a male donor with ankylosing spondylitis or in good health (not recorded which). The V gene is TRBV5-1, the J gene TRBJ2-1, with 9 positions matching TRBD2. The CDR3 bases are TGCGCCAGCAGCTTGGTGGCTAGCGGGGCCGATGAGCAGTTCTTC. This sequence encodes CASSLVASGADEQFF.